This TCR beta chain was sequenced for a study of identical twins' blood T cells. Overall study findings and caveats: Twins shared more top CDR3 clonotypes than unrelated donors did.

A single record per CDR3 protein comes from TCRdb applying MiXCR to the 5' RACE reads. Of 350,000 to 400,000 distinct CDR3 sequences in the sample, 25% to 35% are singletons; the top ten hold roughly 5.5%. CDR1 is ENHRY and CDR2 is SYGVKD in the germline V gene. The CDR3 is 13 amino acids. Between the trimmed V and J ends, which lost 2 bases and 5 bases, there was a span of 9 bases. About this clonotype: Its target is not known.

Sequences were obtained from PBMCs. The chain couples TRBV10-3 to TRBJ1-2; D may be TRBD1 (6 bases). The sequence was obtained from a woman between 18 and 49 years old in good health. As DNA, the CDR3 is TGTGCCATCAGTGAGCCTACAGGGTATGGCTACACCTTC. This sequence encodes CAISEPTGYGYTF.